This entry lists 10 T cell receptor beta chains sequenced from one sample in a study of shared clonotypes between healthy human individuals. Assay: immunoSEQ multiplex PCR; the TCRdb copy retains only in-frame clones and omits some. The sample comprises about 2.4 million clones, approximately 94% of which are singletons, and around 0.15% rests with the top ten. Specimen: naive CD4+ T cells sorted from blood. The subset here: CD45RA+ positively selected. These receptor sequences come from a man aged 18 to 29 in good health.

This sequence joins TRBV18 and TRBJ2-7; weak D call: TRBD1 (5 bases). V lost 4 bases, J lost 12 bases, and 16 bases lay in between. In germline, CDR1 is KGHSH, CDR2 LQKENI. This CDR3 is 12 amino acids long. The CDR3 here is CASSLPDTGLYF. DNA of the CDR3: TGTGCCAGCTCACTACCCGACACAGGATTGTACTTC. The full variable domain, its missing parts supplied by reference TRBV18 and TRBJ2-7, is NAGVMQNPRHLVRRRGQEARLRCSPMKGHSHVYWYRQLPEEGLKFMVYLQKENIIDESGMPKERFSAEFPKEGPSILRIQQVVRGDSAAYFCASSLPDTGLYFGPGTRLTVT.

The chain couples TRBV5-1 to TRBJ2-1; D might be TRBD1 (7 bases). Trimming took 0 bases from V and 6 from J, leaving 10 bases between them. The CDR3 loop spans 14 amino acids. Germline values: CDR1 SGHRS, CDR2 YFSETQ. Here the CDR3 reads CASSLAQGGNEQFF. In nucleotides, the CDR3 is TGCGCCAGCAGCTTGGCCCAGGGGGGCAATGAGCAGTTCTTC. Full variable domain (remainder filled in from reference TRBV5-1 and TRBJ2-1): KAGVTQTPRYLIKTRGQQVTLSCSPISGHRSVSWYQQTPGQGLQFLFEYFSETQRNKGNFPGRFSGRQFSNSRSEMNVSTLELGDSALYLCASSLAQGGNEQFFGPGTRLTVL.

V is TRBV18 and J is TRBJ2-1; D possibly corresponds to TRBD1 (5 bases). This CDR3 spans 13 amino acids. Germline V CDR1 and CDR2: KGHSH, LQKENI. Between the trimmed V and J ends, which lost 0 bases and 12 bases, there was a span of 12 bases. The CDR3 DNA follows: TGTGCCAGCTCACCACCGGCGAATCAGGGGCAGTTCTTC. Protein product: CASSPPANQGQFF.

The V gene is TRBV5-4, the J gene TRBJ1-3, with D possibly being TRBD1 (6 bases). CDR3 length: 18 amino acids. Germline V gives CDR1 SGHNT, CDR2 YYREEE (reference sequence). With 3 bases removed from V and 0 bases from J, the gap between germline ends came to 19 bases. In DNA form, the CDR3 reads TGTGCCAGCAGCTGGGGAGGTGCAGGGACAAGCTCTGGAAACACCATATATTTT. This encodes CASSWGGAGTSSGNTIYF.

This chain links TRBV6-5 with TRBJ2-5, with TRBD1 as a possible D gene (6 bases). CDR1 and CDR2 (germline): MNHEY, SVGAGI. Trimming pared 0 bases from V and 5 bases from J, leaving 13 bases between. This CDR3 has 15 residues. DNA of the CDR3: TGTGCCAGCAGTTACTCGAGTCAGGGGCTGGAGACCCAGTACTTC. It yields the protein CASSYSSQGLETQYF.

This chain uses TRBV7-2 with TRBJ1-2, with 9 bases fitting TRBD1. The CDR3 is 14 amino acids. With 3 bases clipped from V and 8 bases from J, the junction kept 7 bases outside the gene matches. Germline CDR1 and CDR2: SGHTA and FQGNSA. CDR3 sequence (DNA): TGTGCCAGCAGCTTGCCACAGGGGGCGCGGGGCTACACCTTC. The encoded protein is CASSLPQGARGYTF.

The chain couples TRBV7-2 to TRBJ1-2; 12 nucleotides line up with TRBD1. Per the germline V gene, CDR1 is SGHTA and CDR2 is FQGNSA. The CDR3 has 16 amino acids. With 4 bases clipped from V and 6 bases from J, the junction kept 9 bases outside the gene matches. CDR3 bases: TGTGCCAGCAGCTCGCCGGGGACAGGGGGCGTTAATGGCTACACCTTC. Its translation: CASSSPGTGGVNGYTF.

The rearrangement links TRBV2 to TRBJ2-3, with 9 bases fitting TRBD2. CDR3 length: 15 amino acids. Germline CDR1 reads SNHLY; CDR2 reads FYNNEI. Losses at the gene ends were 7 bases for V and 2 bases for J; bases not matched to a gene: 7. The CDR3 DNA sequence: TGTGCCAGCACCCTCTGGACTAGCGACACAGATACGCAGTATTTT. It translates to CASTLWTSDTDTQYF. Full variable domain (rest looked up from reference TRBV2 and TRBJ2-3): EPEVTQTPSHQVTQMGQEVILRCVPISNHLYFYWYRQILGQKVEFLVSFYNNEISEKSEIFDDQFSVERPDGSNFTLKIRSTKLEDSAMYFCASTLWTSDTDTQYFGPGTRLTVL.

The sample holds one count of this clone. V and J are TRBV19 and TRBJ1-2; no firm D call. This CDR3 contains 15 residues. Trimming removed 5 bases from V and 5 bases from J, with 18 bases in between. Germline loops: CDR1 LNHDA, CDR2 SQIVND (reference sequence). This CDR3 reads CASSPPPPPLYGYTF. In DNA form, the CDR3 reads TGTGCCAGTAGTCCGCCCCCACCGCCCTTATATGGCTACACCTTC.

In this sample, this clone turned up once. The chain links TRBV2 to TRBJ2-3; possible D gene TRBD2, 6 bases. The CDR3 runs 15 residues. CDR1 and CDR2 from the germline V gene are SNHLY and FYNNEI. V was cut by 8 bases and J by 0 bases, with 15 bases left in between. The CDR3, as DNA: TGTGCCAGCTCCCGGGACTTTGCTAGCACAGATACGCAGTATTTT. Its translation is CASSRDFASTDTQYF.